This TCR beta chain was obtained from a study of identical twins. Germline CDR1 is SGHTA and CDR2 is FQGNSA. With 5 bases removed from V and 10 bases from J, the gap between germline ends came to 3 bases. The CDR3 length is 9 residues. From the 5' RACE reads, TCRdb called clonotypes with MiXCR, one entry per CDR3 protein. Altogether 400,000 to 550,000 distinct CDR3 sequences are present, approximately 14% being singletons, with the ten largest covering approximately 0.98%. The table lists this clonotype with a few counts. The same sample was also used in a study of yellow fever vaccine responses in identical twins.

Sample: CD4+ T cells sorted from blood. V is TRBV7-2 and J is TRBJ2-1; D is unclear. The TCR comes from a woman aged 18-29 years in good health. The CDR3 DNA follows: TGTGCCAGCAGCCAAGAGCAGTTCTTC. It specifies CASSQEQFF.